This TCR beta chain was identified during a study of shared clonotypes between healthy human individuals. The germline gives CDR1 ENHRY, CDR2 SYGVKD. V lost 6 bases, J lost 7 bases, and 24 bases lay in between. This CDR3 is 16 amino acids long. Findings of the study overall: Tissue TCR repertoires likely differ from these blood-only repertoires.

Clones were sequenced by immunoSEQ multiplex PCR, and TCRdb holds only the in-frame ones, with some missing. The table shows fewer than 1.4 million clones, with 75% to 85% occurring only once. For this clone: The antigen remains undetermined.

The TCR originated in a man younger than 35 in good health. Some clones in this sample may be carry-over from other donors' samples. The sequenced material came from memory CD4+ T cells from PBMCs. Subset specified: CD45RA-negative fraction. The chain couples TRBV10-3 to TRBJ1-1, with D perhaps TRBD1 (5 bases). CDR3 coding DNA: TGTGCCATCAGAACCGGCGGGGCCGGGGGACGTGTTGAAGCTTTCTTT. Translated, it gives CAIRTGGAGGRVEAFF.